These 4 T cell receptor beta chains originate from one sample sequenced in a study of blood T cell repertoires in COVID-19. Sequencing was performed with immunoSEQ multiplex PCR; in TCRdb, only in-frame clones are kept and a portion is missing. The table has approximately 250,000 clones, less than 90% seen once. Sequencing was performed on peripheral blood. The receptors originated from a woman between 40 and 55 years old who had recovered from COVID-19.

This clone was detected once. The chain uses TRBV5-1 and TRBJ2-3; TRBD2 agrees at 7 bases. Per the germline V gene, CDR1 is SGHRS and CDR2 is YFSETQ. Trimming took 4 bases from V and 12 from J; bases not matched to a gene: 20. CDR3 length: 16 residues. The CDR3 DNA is TGCGCCAGCAGCCGGGAGCCTGGCGCCGGCGGACTAGATCAGTATTTT. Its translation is CASSREPGAGGLDQYF.

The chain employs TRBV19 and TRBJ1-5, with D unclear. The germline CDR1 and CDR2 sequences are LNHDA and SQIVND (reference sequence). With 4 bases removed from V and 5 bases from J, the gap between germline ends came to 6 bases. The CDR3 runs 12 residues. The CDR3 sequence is CASSTRDQPQHF. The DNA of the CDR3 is TGTGCCAGTAGTACACGGGATCAGCCCCAGCATTTT.

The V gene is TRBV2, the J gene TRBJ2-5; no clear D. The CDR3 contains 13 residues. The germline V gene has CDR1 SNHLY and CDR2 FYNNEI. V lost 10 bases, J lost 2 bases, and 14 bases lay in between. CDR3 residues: CANALYGQETQYF. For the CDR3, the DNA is TGTGCCAACGCCCTGTACGGTCAAGAGACCCAGTACTTC.

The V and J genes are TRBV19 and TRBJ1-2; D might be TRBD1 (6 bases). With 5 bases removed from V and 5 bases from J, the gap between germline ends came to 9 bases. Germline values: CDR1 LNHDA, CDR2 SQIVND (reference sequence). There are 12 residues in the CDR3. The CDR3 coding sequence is TGTGCCAGTAGTTACAGGGAATATGGCTACACCTTC. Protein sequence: CASSYREYGYTF.